Listed here is a single T cell receptor (beta chain). V shed 0 bases, J shed 5 bases, and the junction held 7 bases outside the gene matches. The CDR3 is 16 residues long. Germline V gives CDR1 SGHRS, CDR2 YFSETQ. Per the study methods: By means of reference gene primer amplification, nucleated cell counts were estimated. Profiled with immunoSEQ multiplex PCR; TCRdb holds only in-frame clones, not every one. That table gives V, J and clone size, and the DNA gave D and trimming. Counted here are roughly 80,000 clones, just over 90% occurring once; the ten biggest clones make up approximately 2.4%. This entry is derived from a study of blood T cell repertoires in COVID-19.

The specimen was peripheral blood. This chain links TRBV5-1 with TRBJ2-4; 8 bases are shared with TRBD2. The TCR was taken from a man aged 50 to 59 with COVID-19, enrolled during active disease. As DNA, the CDR3 is TGCGCCAGCAGCTTGGCCTCTAGCGGGTATGAAAACATTCAGTACTTC. Protein: CASSLASSGYENIQYF.